Each of the 18 T cell receptor beta chains below was sequenced from the same sample in a study of vaccination and CD4 T cells after COVID-19. Treatment meaning: approximately nine-day PBMC culture with coronavirus spike peptide pools or control peptides (ViraFEST assay). The Oncomine TCR Beta short-read assay was applied to DNA of cultured CD4+ T cells. TCRdb used MiXCR to reprocess the PCR reads, holding one entry per CDR3 protein. The data hold more than 10,000 distinct CDR3 sequences, with roughly 44% observed a single time. These receptors have no known antigen. Sequenced input: CD4+ T cells from blood, cultured in vitro. These receptors all stem from a human donor who had recovered from COVID-19.

J is TRBJ1-4 and V is TRBV6-1; D perhaps matches TRBD1 (6 bases). There are 14 residues in the CDR3. Trimming pared 6 bases from V and 3 bases from J, leaving 11 bases between. Germline lookup yields CDR1 MNHNS and CDR2 SASEGT. DNA of the CDR3: TGTGCCAGCAGACTGACAGGAGCTAATGAAAAACTGTTTTTT. Its protein product is CASRLTGANEKLFF.

Only a few counts were recorded for this clonotype. The chain carries TRBV6-1 and TRBJ1-6; D unclear. V lost 8 bases and J lost 3, with 23 bases in between. In germline, CDR1 is MNHNS, CDR2 SASEGT. The CDR3 consists of 18 residues. The CDR3 here is CASHIPTEVRFYNSPLHF. In DNA, the CDR3 is TGTGCCAGCCATATCCCCACAGAGGTGCGGTTCTATAATTCACCCCTCCACTTT.

The V call is TRBV6-5, the J call TRBJ2-2, with a weak D call TRBD2 (5 bases). The V end was cut by 2 bases, the J end by 4 bases, with 17 bases between. This CDR3 comprises 17 residues. Germline V CDR1 and CDR2: MNHEY, SVGAGI. The CDR3 is CASSYRPGSRRTGELFF. The DNA for the CDR3 is TGTGCCAGCAGTTACCGCCCGGGGTCTAGACGCACCGGGGAGCTGTTTTTT.

This sequence joins TRBV2 and TRBJ1-5; a possible D gene is TRBD1 (5 bases). With 7 bases removed from V and 6 bases from J, the gap between germline ends came to 13 bases. This CDR3 is 13 amino acids long. Germline CDR1 is SNHLY and CDR2 is FYNNEI. DNA of the CDR3: TGTGCCAGCAACTCTATCGGGGGTCAGCCCCAGCATTTT. Amino acids: CASNSIGGQPQHF.

The chain links TRBV2 to TRBJ2-5; perhaps TRBD2 as D (5 bases). Trimming pared 6 bases from V and 4 bases from J, leaving 15 bases between. CDR1 SNHLY and CDR2 FYNNEI come from the germline V gene. The CDR3 covers 14 residues. As DNA, the CDR3 is TGTGCCAGCAGGAACGCGGGTGGGCTAGAGACCCAGTACTTC. Its protein is CASRNAGGLETQYF.

This chain uses TRBV20-1 with TRBJ2-5, with D unresolved. V dropped 1 base and J dropped 5 bases, with 11 bases sitting between them. The CDR3 is 13 amino acids. Germline CDR1 is DFQATT and CDR2 is SNEGSKA (reference sequence). The DNA of the CDR3 is TGCAGTGCTAGAGGACCGGTGTTGGAGACCCAGTACTTC. This codes for CSARGPVLETQYF.

This clonotype was seen a handful of times. V usage is TRBV6-1 and J usage is TRBJ1-5; TRBD1 is a possible D gene (5 bases). In germline, CDR1 is MNHNS, CDR2 SASEGT. CDR3 length equals 14 residues. Trimming stripped 7 bases from V and 5 bases from J, with 15 bases between. The CDR3 coding sequence is TGTGCCAGCACCACCCCGGGGCAGTATCAGCCCCAGCATTTT. Translated, it gives CASTTPGQYQPQHF.

The chain recombines TRBV7-9 with TRBJ1-1; D may be TRBD1 (6 bases). The CDR3 has 14 residues. V shed 1 base and J shed 5 bases, with 11 bases lying between them. Germline V gene sequence: CDR1 SEHNR, CDR2 FQNEAQ (reference sequence). The CDR3: CASSLEQGRTEAFF. In DNA, the CDR3 is TGTGCCAGCAGCTTAGAGCAGGGGCGAACTGAAGCTTTCTTT. The full variable domain, completed using reference TRBV7-9 and TRBJ1-1, is DTGVSQNPRHKITKRGQNVTFRCDPISEHNRLYWYRQTLGQGPEFLTYFQNEAQLEKSRLLSDRFSAERPKGSFSTLEIQRTEQGDSAMYLCASSLEQGRTEAFFGQGTRLTVV.

This chain connects TRBV2 to TRBJ1-1; TRBD1 matches 7 bases. Per germline, CDR1 SNHLY and CDR2 FYNNEI. The CDR3 length is 16 residues. V lost 4 bases and J lost 0; bases outside the gene matches: 8. This CDR3 is CASSGRGGLMNTEAFF. In DNA, the CDR3 is TGTGCCAGCAGTGGAAGAGGGGGCCTCATGAACACTGAAGCTTTCTTT.

The chain couples TRBV7-9 to TRBJ2-3; tentative D call: TRBD1 (5 bases). The CDR3 sequence is 16 residues long. The V gene lost 0 bases and the J gene lost 1 base, with 11 bases spanning the gap. From germline, CDR1 is SEHNR and CDR2 FQNEAQ (reference sequence). The CDR3 DNA reads TGTGCCAGCAGCTTAGCGCTAAGGGGCGGCACAGATACGCAGTATTTT. Its translation is CASSLALRGGTDTQYF.

This clonotype was counted a few times. The V gene is TRBV7-2, the J gene TRBJ1-5; no clear D gene. The V gene lost 5 bases and the J gene lost 6 bases, with 11 bases spanning the gap. CDR3 length: 13 amino acids. Germline lookup yields CDR1 SGHTA and CDR2 FQGNSA. The DNA of the CDR3 is TGTGCCAGCAGCCCCTCCTGGTCTCAGCCCCAGCATTTT. It encodes CASSPSWSQPQHF.

The rearrangement uses TRBV27 and TRBJ1-1; 7 bases agree with TRBD1. The CDR3 runs to 16 residues. Germline lookup yields CDR1 MNHEY and CDR2 SMNVEV (reference sequence). With V trimmed by 5 bases and J by 5 bases, 14 bases remained unmatched. CDR3 sequence (DNA): TGTGCCAGCAGTCGACAGGTAGGCGCAGGGGGTACTGAAGCTTTCTTT. Translated: CASSRQVGAGGTEAFF.

This clonotype was counted between two and nine times. The chain couples TRBV2 to TRBJ2-7; 7 bases fit TRBD1. Trimming cost V 7 bases and J 0 bases; bases outside gene matches: 12. CDR3 size: 16 residues. Germline lookup yields CDR1 SNHLY and CDR2 FYNNEI. The CDR3 DNA follows: TGTGCCAGCACGCGCCCGGGACAGCCGAACTCCTACGAGCAGTACTTC. Its protein is CASTRPGQPNSYEQYF.

This clonotype was seen more than once but under ten times. This chain uses TRBV2 with TRBJ1-1; possibly TRBD1 for D (5 bases). This CDR3 is built from 13 residues. V gave up 6 bases and J gave up 1 base, with 9 bases separating them. The germline V gene has CDR1 SNHLY and CDR2 FYNNEI. The chain's CDR3 is CASRNTGNTEAFF. The CDR3 DNA is TGTGCCAGCAGAAATACAGGGAACACTGAAGCTTTCTTT. Drawing the rest from reference TRBV2 and TRBJ1-1, the complete variable domain is EPEVTQTPSHQVTQMGQEVILRCVPISNHLYFYWYRQILGQKVEFLVSFYNNEISEKSEIFDDQFSVERPDGSNFTLKIRSTKLEDSAMYFCASRNTGNTEAFFGQGTRLTVV.

The chain uses TRBV11-3 and TRBJ2-2; D is possibly TRBD2 (5 bases). The CDR3 is 16 residues long. The V gene lost 2 bases and the J gene lost 5 bases, with 15 bases spanning the gap. Germline V gene sequence: CDR1 SGHNT, CDR2 YENEEA. In DNA form, the CDR3 reads TGTGCCAGCAGCTTATTCCCAAGGGAGAGAACCGGGGAGCTGTTTTTT. This encodes CASSLFPRERTGELFF.

This clonotype occurred a few times. The chain combines TRBV5-4 with TRBJ1-3; a possible D gene is TRBD1 (5 bases). Germline CDR1 and CDR2: SGHNT and YYREEE (reference sequence). CDR3 length equals 14 residues. Trimming stripped 4 bases from V and 2 bases from J, with 10 bases between. CDR3 in amino acids: CASSPPGAGNTIYF. DNA for the CDR3: TGTGCCAGCAGCCCGCCGGGGGCTGGAAACACCATATATTTT.

This clonotype was seen more than once but under ten times. V and J are TRBV19 and TRBJ1-1; a possible D gene is TRBD1 (5 bases). Germline V gives CDR1 LNHDA, CDR2 SQIVND (reference sequence). V was clipped by 5 bases and J by 3 bases, with 22 bases between them. CDR3 length: 17 residues. CDR3 DNA: TGTGCCAGTAGTTCGTTCACGAGCAGAACAGGTTACACTGAAGCTTTCTTT. It specifies CASSSFTSRTGYTEAFF. The full variable domain, its missing parts supplied by reference TRBV19 and TRBJ1-1, is DGGITQSPKYLFRKEGQNVTLSCEQNLNHDAMYWYRQDPGQGLRLIYYSQIVNDFQKGDIAEGYSVSREKKESFPLTVTSAQKNPTAFYLCASSSFTSRTGYTEAFFGQGTRLTVV.

This clonotype appeared a few times. The chain uses TRBV5-4 and TRBJ2-7; 8 bases map to TRBD2. Germline lookup yields CDR1 SGHNT and CDR2 YYREEE (reference sequence). V lost 2 bases and J lost 2; bases outside the gene matches: 3. The CDR3 totals 14 residues. The CDR3 loop is CASSLSGGTYEQYF. The CDR3 DNA reads TGTGCCAGCAGCTTAAGCGGGGGAACCTACGAGCAGTACTTC.